A single sample gave rise to the 22 T cell receptor beta chains below, sequenced in a study of vaccination and CD4 T cells after COVID-19. The time point here: late sampling 161 to 241 days after vaccination in three convalescent patients. Stated treatment: roughly ten-day PBMC culture with coronavirus spike peptide pools or control peptides (ViraFEST assay). Researchers used the Oncomine TCR Beta short-read assay to sequence DNA from cultured CD4+ T cells. One entry per CDR3 protein, called by TCRdb with MiXCR from the PCR reads. The sample shows about 21,000 distinct CDR3 sequences, more than 45% of them seen only once. Which antigens these TCRs recognize remains unknown. Material: CD4+ T cells from blood, cultured in vitro, obtained about 7 months after SARS-CoV-2 vaccination. The receptors were sampled from a human donor who had recovered from COVID-19.

This clonotype was seen a few times. The CDR3 DNA follows: TGTGCCACCAGTGGGCCCAGGGTCTCTCGGGACGAGCAGTACTTC. Amino acid sequence: CATSGPRVSRDEQYF. The chain combines TRBV24-1 with TRBJ2-7; maybe TRBD1 (5 bases). The CDR3 consists of 15 residues. The V gene's germline CDR1 is KGHDR and CDR2 SFDVKD. V was shortened by 5 bases and J by 5 bases, with 18 bases between the two germline ends.

This clonotype was counted a few times. This chain's CDR3 is CASSLAFNEQFF. As DNA, the CDR3 is TGTGCCAGCAGTTTGGCTTTCAATGAGCAGTTCTTC. This chain links TRBV28 with TRBJ2-1; D gene uncertain. Germline V CDR1 and CDR2: MDHEN, SYDVKM. V shed 3 bases and J shed 6 bases, with 6 bases lying between them. This CDR3 region has 12 residues.

V is TRBV7-9 and J is TRBJ2-1; 8 bases map to TRBD2. In germline, CDR1 is SEHNR, CDR2 FQNEAQ (reference sequence). The CDR3 is 14 amino acids. Unmatched junction bases numbered 7, after V lost 2 bases and J lost 10 bases. The CDR3 nucleotides are TGTGCCAGCAGCTTAAGCGGGGGCGTTCCGGAGCAGTTCTTC. Its protein product is CASSLSGGVPEQFF. Full variable domain (missing parts from reference TRBV7-9 and TRBJ2-1): DTGVSQNPRHKITKRGQNVTFRCDPISEHNRLYWYRQTLGQGPEFLTYFQNEAQLEKSRLLSDRFSAERPKGSFSTLEIQRTEQGDSAMYLCASSLSGGVPEQFFGPGTRLTVL.

The rearrangement joins TRBV20-1 to TRBJ1-2; possible D gene TRBD1, 5 bases. Trimming removed 0 bases from V and 6 bases from J, with 14 bases in between. The CDR3 runs to 14 residues. CDR1 DFQATT and CDR2 SNEGSKA come from the germline V gene (reference sequence). CDR3 in amino acids: CSARDRTTGHGYTF. The CDR3 coding sequence is TGCAGTGCTAGAGATAGGACGACGGGACATGGCTACACCTTC.

This clonotype was seen only a few times. The V call is TRBV24-1, the J call TRBJ2-2, with 10 positions matching TRBD2. V lost 3 bases, J lost 5 bases, and 5 bases stayed unmatched. The CDR3 extends over 16 amino acids. Germline lookup yields CDR1 KGHDR and CDR2 SFDVKD. The CDR3 bases are TGTGCCACCAGTGATCCGGGACTAGCGCCGACCGGGGAGCTGTTTTTT. This gives the protein CATSDPGLAPTGELFF.

This chain connects TRBV10-3 to TRBJ1-2, with TRBD1 matching over 10 bases. This CDR3 spans 15 amino acids. The junction had 4 bases not matched to a gene; V was cut back by 5 bases and J by 1 base. CDR1 and CDR2 (germline): ENHRY, SYGVKD. DNA for the CDR3: TGTGCCATCAGTCACCGGGACAGGGGTAACTATGGCTACACCTTC. This translates into CAISHRDRGNYGYTF.

This clonotype was seen a handful of times. V gene TRBV15 combines with J gene TRBJ1-5; D might be TRBD1 (6 bases). Germline V lookup: CDR1 LNHNV, CDR2 YYDKDF (reference sequence). Trimming stripped 6 bases from V and 1 base from J, with 13 bases between. The CDR3 loop spans 15 amino acids. As DNA, the CDR3 is TGTGCCACCAGGCGGGGGGGCCTAAGCAATCAGCCCCAGCATTTT. Residues: CATRRGGLSNQPQHF.

The rearrangement joins TRBV20-1 to TRBJ2-7; D might be TRBD2 (8 bases). Germline CDR1 is DFQATT and CDR2 is SNEGSKA (reference sequence). The CDR3 totals 14 residues. The V gene lost 4 bases and the J gene lost 4 bases, with 17 bases spanning the gap. The DNA of the CDR3 is TGCAGTGCTATAAGCGGGAGACAGGGTTACGAGCAGTACTTC. It specifies CSAISGRQGYEQYF.

The chain has TRBV11-3 and TRBJ2-1; TRBD2 agrees at 10 bases. The V gene end was trimmed by 1 base and the J gene end by 8 bases; junction bases not matched to a gene: 8. The CDR3 sequence is 16 residues long. Germline values: CDR1 SGHNT, CDR2 YENEEA. CDR3 loop: CASSLGLAGVGDEQFF. CDR3 nucleotides: TGTGCCAGCAGCTTAGGTCTAGCGGGGGTGGGGGATGAGCAGTTCTTC.

The CDR3: CSATGTAFGGEQFF. Here the CDR3 DNA reads TGCAGTGCTACCGGGACCGCCTTTGGTGGTGAGCAGTTCTTC. The V call is TRBV20-1, the J call TRBJ2-1; D is perhaps TRBD1 or TRBD2 (5 bases each). CDR3 size: 14 residues. V was shortened by 4 bases and J by 9 bases, with 19 bases between the two germline ends. CDR1 is DFQATT and CDR2 is SNEGSKA in the germline V gene (reference sequence).

This clonotype occurred a few times. The chain combines TRBV20-1 with TRBJ2-2, with 7 bases matching TRBD2. From germline, CDR1 is DFQATT and CDR2 SNEGSKA (reference sequence). The CDR3 consists of 14 residues. V lost 1 base, J lost 8 bases, and 7 bases stayed unmatched. The CDR3 DNA follows: TGCAGTGCTAGAGCTTGGACTAGTGGTGGGGAGCTGTTTTTT. It specifies CSARAWTSGGELFF.

This clonotype has a single count. This rearrangement joins TRBV10-3 to TRBJ2-5; no clear D gene. The V gene lost 3 bases and the J gene lost 2 bases, with 7 bases spanning the gap. The germline V gene has CDR1 ENHRY and CDR2 SYGVKD. This CDR3 contains 13 residues. CDR3 in DNA: TGTGCCATCAGTGACGGCAGACAAGAGACCCAGTACTTC. This encodes CAISDGRQETQYF.

The gene calls are TRBV20-1 and TRBJ2-7, with a possible D match to TRBD1 (5 bases). Germline V gene data show CDR1 as DFQATT and CDR2 as SNEGSKA (reference sequence). This CDR3 comprises 13 residues. V was pared by 1 base and J by 6 bases, with 13 bases between. CDR3 bases: TGCAGTGCTAGAGGAGTGGGGCTCTTCGAGCAGTACTTC. This sequence encodes CSARGVGLFEQYF.

This clonotype is medium-sized within its sample. The rearrangement uses TRBV12-3 or TRBV12-4 and TRBJ1-5; D unclear. The CDR3 is 14 amino acids. V was trimmed by 4 bases and J by 7 bases, leaving 14 bases between them. In nucleotides, the CDR3 is TGTGCCAGCAGTTCATCAGGTATGCTCCAGCCCCAGCATTTT. This codes for CASSSSGMLQPQHF.

The rearrangement links TRBV6-1 to TRBJ1-2; weak D call: TRBD1 (6 bases). The CDR3 covers 13 residues. Per germline, CDR1 MNHNS and CDR2 SASEGT. Between the trimmed V and J ends, which lost 1 base and 7 bases, there was a span of 10 bases. CDR3 sequence: CASSEEGERGYTF. The DNA of the CDR3 is TGTGCCAGCAGTGAAGAGGGGGAACGTGGCTACACCTTC.

V gene TRBV19 combines with J gene TRBJ1-5; D is uncertain. The germline V gene has CDR1 LNHDA and CDR2 SQIVND (reference sequence). V was cut by 8 bases and J by 7 bases, with 21 bases left in between. This CDR3 has 15 residues. The CDR3, as DNA: TGTGCCAGTTACAACCGGGCCTCCCTTGGGCAGCCCCAGCATTTT. This translates into CASYNRASLGQPQHF.

The chain combines TRBV7-9 with TRBJ1-1; maybe TRBD1 (5 bases). Germline CDR1 and CDR2: SEHNR and FQNEAQ (reference sequence). The CDR3 loop spans 16 amino acids. Trimming took 1 base from V and 3 from J, leaving 15 bases between them. CDR3 sequence reads: CASSLGLAGTYTEAFF. The CDR3 DNA reads TGTGCCAGCAGCTTAGGTTTGGCAGGGACCTACACTGAAGCTTTCTTT.

The gene calls are TRBV20-1 and TRBJ1-6, with unresolved D. The V gene lost 3 bases and the J gene lost 4 bases, with 13 bases spanning the gap. CDR1 is DFQATT, CDR2 SNEGSKA, per germline (reference sequence). This CDR3 spans 15 amino acids. CDR3 sequence reads: CSASLFGEYNSPLHF. CDR3 in DNA: TGCAGTGCTAGTTTGTTTGGGGAGTATAATTCACCCCTCCACTTT.

V gene TRBV29-1 combines with J gene TRBJ1-1; 12 bases align to TRBD1. CDR3 size: 14 residues. J was trimmed by 4 bases and V by 6 bases; bases with no gene match: 6. Germline CDR1 is SQVTM and CDR2 is ANQGSEA. The CDR3 sequence is CSVLGGQGATEAFF. CDR3 bases: TGCAGCGTCCTCGGGGGACAGGGGGCCACTGAAGCTTTCTTT.

The CDR3 is CASSSPGRGASGYTF. CDR3 DNA sequence: TGTGCCAGCAGTTCCCCCGGTCGGGGGGCCTCTGGCTACACCTTC. The chain combines TRBV6-5 with TRBJ1-2, with D perhaps TRBD1 (6 bases). There are 15 residues in the CDR3. Germline assignment: CDR1 MNHEY and CDR2 SVGAGI. V gave up 4 bases and J gave up 7 bases, with 19 bases separating them.

V gene TRBV11-1 combines with J gene TRBJ2-5; D remains ambiguous. Germline values: CDR1 SGHAT, CDR2 FQDESV (reference sequence). The CDR3 spans 13 residues. V was cut by 2 bases and J by 7 bases, with 11 bases left in between. The CDR3 DNA follows: TGTGCCAGCAGCTTAAGGGTCCCAGGGACCCAGTACTTC. It translates to CASSLRVPGTQYF. Full variable domain (rest looked up from reference TRBV11-1 and TRBJ2-5): EAEVAQSPRYKITEKSQAVAFWCDPISGHATLYWYRQILGQGPELLVQFQDESVVDDSQLPKDRFSAERLKGVDSTLKIQPAELGDSAMYLCASSLRVPGTQYFGPGTRLLVL.

The chain is built from TRBV15 and TRBJ2-1; D remains unclear. Germline CDR1 is LNHNV and CDR2 is YYDKDF (reference sequence). The CDR3 has 12 residues. V lost 0 bases to trimming and J lost 12 bases, with 9 bases between them. CDR3 bases: TGTGCCACCAGCAGAGAAAGGACCAGGCAGTTCTTC. Amino acids: CATSRERTRQFF.